These T cell receptor beta chains were read from a single sample in a study of blood T cell repertoires in COVID-19. Sequencing used immunoSEQ multiplex PCR; TCRdb keeps in-frame clones, though not all of them. Counted here are about 75,000 clones, 87% occurring once; the ten biggest clones make up around 5.8%. Sequencing input: peripheral blood. Receptor source: a woman aged 45-65 years with acute or convalescent COVID-19. Each CDR3 is given with its conserved first and last residue. D genes are given only for firm matches. Size values are once, few and many counts, or a class for expanded clones, and some rows have none.

CDR3aa: CASSPRQPYQETQYF
CDR3nt: TGTGCCAGCAGCCCGAGACAACCGTACCAAGAGACCCAGTACTTC
d_gene: -
v_gene: TRBV3-1/TRBV3-2
abundance: -
j_gene: TRBJ2-5

CDR3aa: CAWSVNNARGYTF
CDR3nt: TGTGCCTGGAGTGTAAACAACGCGAGGGGCTACACCTTC
d_gene: -
v_gene: TRBV30
abundance: -
j_gene: TRBJ1-2

CDR3aa: CAWSPNFYGYTF
CDR3nt: TGTGCCTGGAGCCCCAACTTCTATGGCTACACCTTC
d_gene: -
v_gene: TRBV30
abundance: -
j_gene: TRBJ1-2

CDR3aa: CASSMVLANEQFF
CDR3nt: TGTGCCAGTAGTATGGTCTTAGCGAATGAGCAGTTCTTC
d_gene: -
v_gene: TRBV19
abundance: few
j_gene: TRBJ2-1

CDR3aa: CASSISAGTAGNTIYF
CDR3nt: TGTGCCAGTAGTATATCCGCCGGGACAGCTGGAAACACCATATATTTT
d_gene: TRBD1
v_gene: TRBV19
abundance: once
j_gene: TRBJ1-3

CDR3aa: CASSSVLSGNTIYF
CDR3nt: TGTGCCAGCAGTTCGGTTCTGTCTGGAAACACCATATATTTT
d_gene: -
v_gene: TRBV6-5
abundance: -
j_gene: TRBJ1-3

CDR3aa: CASSLIQDGYSYGYTF
CDR3nt: TGTGCCAGCAGCTTAATCCAGGATGGATACTCCTATGGCTACACCTTC
d_gene: -
v_gene: TRBV7-8
abundance: -
j_gene: TRBJ1-2

CDR3aa: CATSRDPGTSYEQYF
CDR3nt: TGTGCCACCAGCAGAGATCCGGGTACTTCGTACGAGCAGTACTTC
d_gene: -
v_gene: TRBV15
abundance: -
j_gene: TRBJ2-7

CDR3aa: CASSFSSNTGELFF
CDR3nt: TGCGCCAGCAGCTTTTCCTCCAACACCGGGGAGCTGTTTTTT
d_gene: -
v_gene: TRBV5-1
abundance: once
j_gene: TRBJ2-2

CDR3aa: CASFRRGVDTGYEQYF
CDR3nt: TGTGCCAGCTTCCGCCGCGGAGTGGACACCGGCTACGAGCAGTACTTC
d_gene: -
v_gene: TRBV2
abundance: once
j_gene: TRBJ2-7

CDR3aa: CASSTLFQGVNEQYF
CDR3nt: TGTGCCAGTAGTACCCTATTTCAGGGGGTTAACGAGCAGTACTTC
d_gene: TRBD1
v_gene: TRBV19
abundance: -
j_gene: TRBJ2-7

CDR3aa: CAWSHGLAGRGDTQYF
CDR3nt: TGTGCCTGGAGCCACGGACTAGCGGGGCGTGGGGATACGCAGTATTTT
d_gene: TRBD2
v_gene: TRBV30
abundance: -
j_gene: TRBJ2-3

CDR3aa: CASSPGAGTSSYSYNEQFF
CDR3nt: TGTGCCAGCAGCCCAGGGGCGGGGACTAGCTCATACTCCTACAATGAGCAGTTCTTC
d_gene: TRBD2
v_gene: TRBV7-3
abundance: once
j_gene: TRBJ2-1

CDR3aa: CASSEGSNRLPNTF
CDR3nt: TGTGCCAGCAGTGAAGGTTCGAACAGGCTCCCCAACACCTTC
d_gene: -
v_gene: TRBV2
abundance: -
j_gene: TRBJ1-2

CDR3aa: CASSYGRKNQPQHF
CDR3nt: TGTGCCAGCAGTTACGGGAGGAAGAATCAGCCCCAGCATTTT
d_gene: -
v_gene: TRBV6-5
abundance: few
j_gene: TRBJ1-5

CDR3aa: CASSHPRDNYGYTF
CDR3nt: TGTGCCAGTAGTCACCCGAGGGATAACTATGGCTACACCTTC
d_gene: -
v_gene: TRBV19
abundance: -
j_gene: TRBJ1-2

CDR3aa: CASSLHRDREYEQYF
CDR3nt: TGTGCCAGTAGTCTCCACCGGGACAGGGAGTACGAGCAGTACTTC
d_gene: TRBD1
v_gene: TRBV19
abundance: -
j_gene: TRBJ2-7

CDR3aa: CASSLGGGINSYEQYF
CDR3nt: TGTGCCAGCAGCTTAGGAGGCGGTATTAACTCCTACGAGCAGTACTTC
d_gene: -
v_gene: TRBV13
abundance: -
j_gene: TRBJ2-7

CDR3aa: CASSVTGGGRYEQFF
CDR3nt: TGTGCCAGCAGCGTAACAGGGGGCGGGCGGTATGAGCAGTTCTTC
d_gene: TRBD1
v_gene: TRBV11-2
abundance: -
j_gene: TRBJ2-1

CDR3aa: CAWSVGGLRHF
CDR3nt: TGTGCCTGGAGTGTGGGGGGACTTAGGCATTTT
d_gene: -
v_gene: TRBV30
abundance: -
j_gene: TRBJ1-5

CDR3aa: CASSGSAATQYF
CDR3nt: TGTGCCAGCAGCGGTTCCGCGGCTACGCAGTATTTT
d_gene: -
v_gene: TRBV11-3
abundance: -
j_gene: TRBJ2-3

CDR3aa: CASSVGDSSNYGYTF
CDR3nt: TGTGCCAGCAGCGTAGGCGACAGTTCTAACTATGGCTACACCTTC
d_gene: -
v_gene: TRBV9
abundance: few
j_gene: TRBJ1-2

CDR3aa: CASSVVAGGQTGELFF
CDR3nt: TGTGCCAGCAGCGTAGTTGCGGGAGGGCAAACCGGGGAGCTGTTTTTT
d_gene: TRBD2
v_gene: TRBV9
abundance: -
j_gene: TRBJ2-2

CDR3aa: CASSSLDSSNPPLHF
CDR3nt: TGTGCCAGCAGCTCTCTGGACAGTTCAAATCCACCCCTCCACTTT
d_gene: -
v_gene: TRBV5-6
abundance: -
j_gene: TRBJ1-6

CDR3aa: CASSLGTEYGYTF
CDR3nt: TGTGCCAGCAGCTTAGGGACAGAGTATGGCTACACCTTC
d_gene: -
v_gene: TRBV11-1
abundance: -
j_gene: TRBJ1-2

CDR3aa: CAWSGGINNEQFF
CDR3nt: TGTGCCTGGAGTGGCGGGATCAACAATGAGCAGTTCTTC
d_gene: -
v_gene: TRBV30
abundance: -
j_gene: TRBJ2-1

CDR3aa: CAIKDRGAVSNQPQHF
CDR3nt: TGTGCCATCAAGGACAGGGGTGCTGTAAGCAATCAGCCCCAGCATTTT
d_gene: TRBD1
v_gene: TRBV10-3
abundance: -
j_gene: TRBJ1-5

CDR3aa: CASSSPGQGHEQFF
CDR3nt: TGTGCCAGCAGCTCCCCGGGACAGGGACATGAGCAGTTCTTC
d_gene: TRBD1
v_gene: TRBV11-2
abundance: -
j_gene: TRBJ2-1

CDR3aa: CATSDRTGTAFNEQFF
CDR3nt: TGTGCCACCAGTGACCGTACCGGGACAGCCTTTAATGAGCAGTTCTTC
d_gene: TRBD1
v_gene: TRBV24-1
abundance: -
j_gene: TRBJ2-1

CDR3aa: CASSPVKGRNTIYF
CDR3nt: TGTGCCAGCTCACCGGTAAAGGGGCGAAACACCATATATTTT
d_gene: -
v_gene: TRBV18
abundance: -
j_gene: TRBJ1-3

CDR3aa: CASSVSGTATYEQYF
CDR3nt: TGTGCCAGCAGCGTATCCGGGACAGCTACCTACGAGCAGTACTTC
d_gene: TRBD1
v_gene: TRBV7-2
abundance: -
j_gene: TRBJ2-7

CDR3aa: CASSPRTGGETQYF
CDR3nt: TGTGCCAGCAGCCCCCGGACAGGGGGCGAGACCCAGTACTTC
d_gene: TRBD1
v_gene: TRBV7-8
abundance: -
j_gene: TRBJ2-5

CDR3aa: CASSQVDTSGRPNTGELFF
CDR3nt: TGTGCCAGCAGCCAAGTCGATACTAGCGGGAGGCCGAACACCGGGGAGCTGTTTTTT
d_gene: TRBD2
v_gene: TRBV3-1/TRBV3-2
abundance: -
j_gene: TRBJ2-2

CDR3aa: CASSLRSASGSANEKLFF
CDR3nt: TGCGCCAGCAGCCTACGGTCGGCTTCGGGTAGCGCTAATGAAAAACTGTTTTTT
d_gene: -
v_gene: TRBV4-1
abundance: -
j_gene: TRBJ1-4

CDR3aa: CASSDQGSGSPLHF
CDR3nt: TGTGCCAGTAGCGATCAGGGGTCGGGTTCACCCCTCCACTTT
d_gene: -
v_gene: TRBV19
abundance: -
j_gene: TRBJ1-6

CDR3aa: CASSQFYGGGRIYEQFF
CDR3nt: TGTGCCAGCAGCCAATTTTATGGGGGCGGGAGAATCTATGAGCAGTTCTTC
d_gene: -
v_gene: TRBV3-1/TRBV3-2
abundance: -
j_gene: TRBJ2-1

CDR3aa: CASILTPQSNQPQHF
CDR3nt: TGTGCCAGTATCTTGACGCCACAGAGCAATCAGCCCCAGCATTTT
d_gene: -
v_gene: TRBV19
abundance: -
j_gene: TRBJ1-5

CDR3aa: CASSKGGSNQPQHF
CDR3nt: TGTGCCAGCAGTAAGGGGGGGAGCAATCAGCCCCAGCATTTT
d_gene: -
v_gene: TRBV2
abundance: once
j_gene: TRBJ1-5

CDR3aa: CASSYAESSYNSPLHF
CDR3nt: TGTGCCAGCAGTTACGCGGAGAGCTCCTATAATTCACCCCTCCACTTT
d_gene: -
v_gene: TRBV6-5
abundance: -
j_gene: TRBJ1-6

CDR3aa: CASSPGARETQYF
CDR3nt: TGTGCCAGCAGTCCTGGGGCGAGAGAGACCCAGTACTTC
d_gene: -
v_gene: TRBV6-5
abundance: -
j_gene: TRBJ2-5

CDR3aa: CASTSNEKLFF
CDR3nt: TGTGCCAGCACCTCTAATGAAAAACTGTTTTTT
d_gene: -
v_gene: TRBV3-1/TRBV3-2
abundance: once
j_gene: TRBJ1-4

CDR3aa: CASRTGQGIGELFF
CDR3nt: TGTGCCAGCAGGACCGGCCAGGGAATCGGGGAGCTGTTTTTT
d_gene: -
v_gene: TRBV28
abundance: -
j_gene: TRBJ2-2

CDR3aa: CASSETSGDYEQYF
CDR3nt: TGTGCCAGTAGTGAGACTAGCGGGGACTACGAGCAGTACTTC
d_gene: TRBD2
v_gene: TRBV19
abundance: -
j_gene: TRBJ2-7

CDR3aa: CASSESPGRNTIYF
CDR3nt: TGTGCCAGCAGTGAAAGTCCAGGGAGAAACACCATATATTTT
d_gene: -
v_gene: TRBV2
abundance: few
j_gene: TRBJ1-3

CDR3aa: CASRTGINQPQHF
CDR3nt: TGTGCCAGCAGGACAGGGATCAATCAGCCCCAGCATTTT
d_gene: TRBD1
v_gene: TRBV6-5
abundance: -
j_gene: TRBJ1-5

CDR3aa: CASSSQLPSTDTQYF
CDR3nt: TGTGCCAGCAGTTCCCAACTCCCTAGCACAGATACGCAGTATTTT
d_gene: -
v_gene: TRBV2
abundance: -
j_gene: TRBJ2-3

CDR3aa: CASSLQKTATTGELFF
CDR3nt: TGTGCCAGCAGCTTACAGAAGACAGCTACCACCGGGGAGCTGTTTTTT
d_gene: -
v_gene: TRBV7-3
abundance: -
j_gene: TRBJ2-2

CDR3aa: CASSQSGGAGAQYF
CDR3nt: TGTGCCAGCAGCCAAAGCGGGGGGGCTGGGGCGCAGTATTTT
d_gene: TRBD2
v_gene: TRBV3-1/TRBV3-2
abundance: -
j_gene: TRBJ2-3

CDR3aa: CASSLVLAGNNEQFF
CDR3nt: TGCGCCAGCAGCTTGGTACTAGCGGGGAACAATGAGCAGTTCTTC
d_gene: TRBD2
v_gene: TRBV5-1
abundance: -
j_gene: TRBJ2-1